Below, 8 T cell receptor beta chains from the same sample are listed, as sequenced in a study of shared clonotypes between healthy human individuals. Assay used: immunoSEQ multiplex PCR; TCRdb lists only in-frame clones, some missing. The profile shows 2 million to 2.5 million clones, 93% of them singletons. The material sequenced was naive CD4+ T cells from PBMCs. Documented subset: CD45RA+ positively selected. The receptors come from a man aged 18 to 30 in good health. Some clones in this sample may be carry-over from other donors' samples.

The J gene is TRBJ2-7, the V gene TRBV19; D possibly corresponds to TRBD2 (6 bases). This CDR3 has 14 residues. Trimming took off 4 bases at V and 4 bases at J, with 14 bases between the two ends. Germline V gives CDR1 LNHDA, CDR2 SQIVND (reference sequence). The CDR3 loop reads CASSRTSLNYEQYF. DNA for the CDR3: TGTGCCAGTAGTAGAACTAGCCTAAATTACGAGCAGTACTTC.

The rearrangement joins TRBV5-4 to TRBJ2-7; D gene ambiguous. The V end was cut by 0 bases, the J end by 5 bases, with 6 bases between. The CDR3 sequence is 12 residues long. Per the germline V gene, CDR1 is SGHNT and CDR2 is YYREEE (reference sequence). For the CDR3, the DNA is TGTGCCAGCAGCTTGGTCGAGCACGAGCAGTACTTC. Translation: CASSLVEHEQYF.

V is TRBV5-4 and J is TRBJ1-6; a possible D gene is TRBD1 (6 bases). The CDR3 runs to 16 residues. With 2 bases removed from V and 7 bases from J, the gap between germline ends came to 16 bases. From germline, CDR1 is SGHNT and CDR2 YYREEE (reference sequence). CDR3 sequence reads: CASSFWGAGRNSPLHF. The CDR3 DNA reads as TGTGCCAGCAGCTTTTGGGGGGCGGGTAGAAATTCACCCCTCCACTTT. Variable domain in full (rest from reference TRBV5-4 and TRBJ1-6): ETGVTQSPTHLIKTRGQQVTLRCSSQSGHNTVSWYQQALGQGPQFIFQYYREEENGRGNFPPRFSGLQFPNYSSELNVNALELDDSALYLCASSFWGAGRNSPLHFGNGTRLTVT.

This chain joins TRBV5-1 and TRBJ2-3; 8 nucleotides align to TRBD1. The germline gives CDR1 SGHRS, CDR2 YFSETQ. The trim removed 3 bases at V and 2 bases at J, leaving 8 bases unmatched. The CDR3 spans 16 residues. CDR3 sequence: CASSWTGTGFTDTQYF. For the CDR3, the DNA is TGCGCCAGCAGCTGGACCGGGACAGGCTTCACAGATACGCAGTATTTT.

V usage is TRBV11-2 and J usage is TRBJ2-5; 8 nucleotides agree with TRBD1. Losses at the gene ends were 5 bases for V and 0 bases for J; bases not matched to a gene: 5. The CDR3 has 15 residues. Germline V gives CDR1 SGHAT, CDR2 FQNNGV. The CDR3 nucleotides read TGTGCCAGCAGCCCCTGGGACAGGTACCAAGAGACCCAGTACTTC. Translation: CASSPWDRYQETQYF.

The CDR3 DNA follows: TGTGCCAGCAGCGTACAGGTTAACTATGGCTACACCTTC. Translated: CASSVQVNYGYTF. The chain recombines TRBV7-9 with TRBJ1-2, with D maybe TRBD1 (5 bases). V was shortened by 5 bases and J by 1 base, with 8 bases between the two germline ends. CDR1 and CDR2 from the germline V gene are SEHNR and FQNEAQ (reference sequence). The CDR3 length is 13 residues.

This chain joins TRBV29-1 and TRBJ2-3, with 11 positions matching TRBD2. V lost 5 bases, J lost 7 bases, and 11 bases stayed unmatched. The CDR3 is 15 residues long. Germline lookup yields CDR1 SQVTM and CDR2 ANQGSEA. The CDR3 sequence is CSVSGTSGPSYTQYF. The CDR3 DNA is TGCAGCGTTTCCGGGACTAGCGGCCCATCTTATACGCAGTATTTT.

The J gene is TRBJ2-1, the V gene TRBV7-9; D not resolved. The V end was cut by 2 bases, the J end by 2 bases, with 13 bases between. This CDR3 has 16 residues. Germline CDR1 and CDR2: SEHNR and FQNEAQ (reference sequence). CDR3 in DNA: TGTGCCAGCAGCTTAAGTTTTCAGATGGCCTACAATGAGCAGTTCTTC. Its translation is CASSLSFQMAYNEQFF.